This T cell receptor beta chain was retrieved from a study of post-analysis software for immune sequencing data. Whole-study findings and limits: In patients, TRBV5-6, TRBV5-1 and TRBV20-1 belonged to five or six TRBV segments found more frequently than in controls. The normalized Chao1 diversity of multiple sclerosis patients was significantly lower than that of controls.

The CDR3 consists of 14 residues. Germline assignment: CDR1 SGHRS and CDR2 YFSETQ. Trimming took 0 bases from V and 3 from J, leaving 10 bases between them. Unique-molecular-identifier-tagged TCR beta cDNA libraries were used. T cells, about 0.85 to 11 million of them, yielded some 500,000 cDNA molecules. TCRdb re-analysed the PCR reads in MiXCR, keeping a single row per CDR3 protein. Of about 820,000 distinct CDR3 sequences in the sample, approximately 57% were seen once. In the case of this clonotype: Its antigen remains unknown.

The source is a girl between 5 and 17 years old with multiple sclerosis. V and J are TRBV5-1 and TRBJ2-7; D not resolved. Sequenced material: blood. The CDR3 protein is CASSLENKNYEQYF. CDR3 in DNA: TGCGCCAGCAGCTTGGAAAACAAAAACTACGAGCAGTACTTC.